The rows below give T cell receptor beta chains drawn from one sample of a study of beta chain features in type 1 diabetes. The assay was immunoSEQ multiplex PCR, and TCRdb's table has in-frame clones only and misses some. The table has a few hundred thousand clones, roughly 14% seen once. Sequenced material: naive CD4+ T cells from blood. The source of these receptors is a man younger than 45 with type 1 diabetes. Both conserved end residues are part of each CDR3. The order of the fields is J gene, clone size, V gene, D gene, CDR3 protein, CDR3 DNA. The D gene is left open where the match is weak. Rows may omit the clone size; those that give it use once, few, many or a size class.

TRBJ2-7,few,TRBV19,TRBD1,CASSSGTGIYEQYF,TGTGCCAGTAGTTCCGGGACAGGTATCTACGAGCAGTACTTC
TRBJ1-6,NA,TRBV27,NA,CASSPMGSSYNSPLHF,TGTGCCAGCAGTCCCATGGGCAGCTCCTATAATTCACCCCTCCACTTT
TRBJ2-6,NA,TRBV9,TRBD1,CASSPGGTGANVLTF,TGTGCCAGCAGCCCAGGGGGAACCGGGGCCAACGTCCTGACTTTC
TRBJ2-5,NA,TRBV5-1,TRBD1,CASSLGQGARTQYF,TGCGCCAGCAGCCTCGGACAGGGGGCAAGGACCCAGTACTTC
TRBJ2-7,NA,TRBV25-1,NA,CASSVNLELEQYF,TGTGCCAGCAGTGTAAACTTAGAACTAGAGCAGTACTTC
TRBJ2-2,few,TRBV11-3,NA,CASSSRGGDTGELFF,TGTGCCAGCAGCTCCAGGGGCGGAGACACCGGGGAGCTGTTTTTT
TRBJ2-7,few,TRBV28,NA,CATRQGGHTDYEQYF,TGTGCCACCAGACAAGGGGGACATACGGACTACGAGCAGTACTTC
TRBJ2-1,few,TRBV5-1,TRBD1,CASSLGGTGDNEQFF,TGCGCCAGCAGCTTGGGAGGGACAGGGGACAATGAGCAGTTCTTC
TRBJ1-2,few,TRBV27,NA,CASSLSRGNYGYTF,TGTGCCAGCAGTTTATCCAGGGGTAACTATGGCTACACCTTC
TRBJ2-5,few,TRBV7-2,NA,CASSTGTNQETQYF,TGTGCCAGCAGCACCGGGACAAACCAAGAGACCCAGTACTTC
TRBJ1-1,NA,TRBV5-8,NA,CATQGQPNTEAFF,TGTGCTACGCAGGGGCAGCCAAACACTGAAGCTTTCTTT
TRBJ2-1,few,TRBV14,NA,CASSQFRLKGSHEQFF,TGTGCCAGCAGCCAATTCAGACTCAAAGGGAGCCATGAGCAGTTCTTC
TRBJ1-2,once,TRBV30,NA,CAWYRVAANYGYTF,TGTGCCTGGTACAGGGTAGCTGCTAACTATGGCTACACCTTC
TRBJ2-6,NA,TRBV5-6,TRBD1,CASSWDRLSSGANVLTF,TGTGCCAGCAGCTGGGACAGATTGAGCTCTGGGGCCAACGTCCTGACTTTC
TRBJ1-1,few,TRBV30,NA,CAWSEGLMNTEAFF,TGTGCCTGGAGTGAGGGGCTCATGAACACTGAAGCTTTCTTT
TRBJ2-3,NA,TRBV11-2,NA,CASSLEPGADTQYF,TGTGCCAGCAGCTTAGAGCCGGGAGCAGATACGCAGTATTTT